What follows describes a single T cell receptor (beta chain). Its specificity is not known. The data were taken from a study of T cell repertoires in cytomegalovirus infection. Whole-study results and caveats: CMV-specific TCR beta clonotypes restricted by HLA-C were the ones dominating the ex vivo response.

V lost 5 bases and J 4 bases, leaving 18 bases between the germline ends. This CDR3 is built from 16 residues. CDR1 SEHNR and CDR2 FQNEAQ come from the germline V gene (reference sequence). TCRdb analysed the reads with MiXCR anew, one entry per CDR3 protein. The table lists about 900,000 distinct CDR3 sequences, under 40% of them singletons. This TCR derives from a human donor in good health (CMV status not recorded). Some clones in this sample may be carry-over from other donors' samples. This chain uses TRBV7-9 with TRBJ1-3; D not resolved. The source material was cultured CD8+ T cells from PBMCs, sampled from culture after CMV antigen stimulation. The CDR3 protein is CASSARTADPGNTIYF. In nucleotides, the CDR3 is TGTGCCAGCAGCGCAAGGACGGCGGATCCCGGAAACACCATATATTTT.